One sample yielded the 27 T cell receptor beta chains listed below, sequenced in a study of cytomegalovirus exposure and HLA in healthy donors. The study ran its PCR with 60 Vbeta and 13 Jbeta primers. TCRdb's table, derived via immunoSEQ multiplex PCR, lists solely in-frame clones and lacks some. The table records about 260,000 clones, almost 85% of them present only once. Sequencing input: PBMCs. All receptors derive from a woman aged 35 to 49 in good health and CMV-seropositive.

The rearrangement joins TRBV19 to TRBJ2-7, with D perhaps TRBD2 (6 bases). Germline V CDR1 and CDR2: LNHDA, SQIVND (reference sequence). The CDR3 sequence is 14 residues long. The V gene lost 1 base and the J gene lost 2 bases, with 9 bases spanning the gap. Here the CDR3 reads CASSIVGSTYEQYF. The CDR3 DNA sequence: TGTGCCAGTAGTATAGTCGGGAGCACCTACGAGCAGTACTTC.

A note on this clone: Sequence at one end of the junction differs from germline and may be a read error. The J gene is TRBJ2-2, the V gene TRBV10-1, with D possibly matching TRBD1 (5 bases). Germline values: CDR1 WNHNN, CDR2 SYGVQD (reference sequence). This CDR3 comprises 17 residues. CDR3 sequence (DNA): TGCGCCAGCAGTGAGTATCGGGTGGGGTCGGACACCGAGGAGCTGTTTTTT. It specifies CASSEYRVGSDTEELFF.

This clone occurred once. This rearrangement joins TRBV9 to TRBJ2-1; the D gene is possibly TRBD2 (6 bases). Trimming left V 0 bases short and J 10 bases short, with 8 bases between. CDR1 is SGDLS, CDR2 YYNGEE, per germline. The CDR3 loop spans 12 amino acids. This CDR3 is CASSVVRGEQFF. The CDR3, as DNA: TGTGCCAGCAGCGTAGTCCGGGGGGAGCAGTTCTTC.

This chain links TRBV7-6 with TRBJ2-2, with D unresolved. Germline loops: CDR1 SGHVS, CDR2 FNYEAQ. The length of the CDR3 is 14 residues. V lost 0 bases and J 0 bases, leaving 2 bases between the germline ends. In nucleotides, the CDR3 is TGTGCCAGCAGCTTAGCCTCGAACACCGGGGAGCTGTTTTTT. This translates into CASSLASNTGELFF.

Concerning this clone itself: Other DNA sequences within the sample encode an identical CDR3. The rearrangement links TRBV11-2 to TRBJ2-3; D possibly corresponds to TRBD2 (5 bases). Deletions cut 5 bases from V and 3 bases from J, with 15 bases between. This CDR3 region has 15 residues. Germline lookup yields CDR1 SGHAT and CDR2 FQNNGV. CDR3 in DNA: TGTGCCAGCAGCCCTAGCCTAGATAGGACAGATACGCAGTATTTT. This codes for CASSPSLDRTDTQYF.

The gene calls are TRBV11-1 and TRBJ2-1; TRBD2 matches 8 bases. The germline CDR1 and CDR2 sequences are SGHAT and FQDESV (reference sequence). The ends lost 4 bases at V and 2 bases at J; junction bases unmatched: 7. CDR3 length: 16 residues. CDR3 in amino acids: CASSWTGTRPYNEQFF. The DNA of the CDR3 is TGTGCCAGCAGCTGGACCGGGACTAGGCCCTACAATGAGCAGTTCTTC.

The rearrangement uses TRBV18 and TRBJ1-2; 7 nucleotides line up with TRBD1. The CDR3 spans 13 residues. V was clipped by 3 bases and J by 7 bases; unmatched bases: 5. Germline CDR1 and CDR2: KGHSH and LQKENI. CDR3 region: CASSPQGESGYTF. CDR3 DNA: TGTGCCAGCTCACCTCAGGGGGAGAGTGGCTACACCTTC. The entire variable domain, with the rest obtained from reference TRBV18 and TRBJ1-2, is as follows: NAGVMQNPRHLVRRRGQEARLRCSPMKGHSHVYWYRQLPEEGLKFMVYLQKENIIDESGMPKERFSAEFPKEGPSILRIQQVVRGDSAAYFCASSPQGESGYTFGSGTRLTVV.

The CDR3 DNA reads as TGTGCCAGCAGTTTCGTGGGCGGGAGGCAATCCTACGAGCAGTACTTC. Its protein is CASSFVGGRQSYEQYF. V and J are TRBV27 and TRBJ2-7; 8 bases map to TRBD2. V trimming: 3 bases; J trimming: 1 base; junction bases outside the gene matches: 8. Per the germline V gene, CDR1 is MNHEY and CDR2 is SMNVEV (reference sequence). The CDR3 has 16 residues.

V usage is TRBV19 and J usage is TRBJ2-4, with D possibly TRBD2 on 5 matching bases. Germline V gene data show CDR1 as LNHDA and CDR2 as SQIVND (reference sequence). There are 17 residues in the CDR3. The V end was cut by 4 bases, the J end by 0 bases, with 16 bases between. The CDR3 DNA reads as TGTGCCAGTAGTACCTTGGGGTTAGCGCTAGCCAAAAACATTCAGTACTTC. Translating gives CASSTLGLALAKNIQYF.

The J gene is TRBJ2-7, the V gene TRBV7-2; a possible D gene is TRBD1 (6 bases). The CDR3 sequence is 16 residues long. Trimming removed 5 bases at V and 2 bases at J, with 19 bases between. Germline V lookup: CDR1 SGHTA, CDR2 FQGNSA. The DNA for the CDR3 is TGTGCCAGCAGCGCTAGTCTCGGACAGAGAACCTACGAGCAGTACTTC. As protein: CASSASLGQRTYEQYF. Filled out from reference TRBV7-2 and TRBJ2-7, the complete variable domain reads GAGVSQSPSNKVTEKGKDVELRCDPISGHTALYWYRQSLGQGLEFLIYFQGNSAPDKSGLPSDRFSAERTGGSVSTLTIQRTQQEDSAVYLCASSASLGQRTYEQYFGPGTRLTVT.

The J gene is TRBJ2-1, the V gene TRBV11-3; 9 bases map to TRBD2. The V and J ends lost 4 bases and 9 bases, in that order; junction bases with no gene match: 16. The germline V gene encodes CDR1 SGHNT and CDR2 YENEEA. This CDR3 is 17 amino acids long. This CDR3 reads CASSSRPGTSSVTEQFF. The CDR3 region has the DNA TGTGCCAGCAGCTCGCGCCCGGGGACTAGCTCTGTTACTGAGCAGTTCTTC.

CDR3: CASPWGSFDSNQPQHF. In nucleotides, the CDR3 is TGTGCCAGCCCCTGGGGCAGCTTTGATAGCAATCAGCCCCAGCATTTT. V gene TRBV27 combines with J gene TRBJ1-5; TRBD1 might be the D (5 bases). Germline lookup yields CDR1 MNHEY and CDR2 SMNVEV (reference sequence). V was cut by 8 bases and J by 0 bases, with 17 bases left in between. The CDR3 consists of 16 residues.

This clone was detected only a few times. This chain joins TRBV27 and TRBJ1-1, with D possibly matching TRBD1 (6 bases). Trimming took 6 bases from V and 3 from J, leaving 11 bases between them. Germline CDR1 is MNHEY and CDR2 is SMNVEV (reference sequence). The CDR3 totals 13 residues. This CDR3 reads CASSGQGYTEAFF. CDR3 DNA: TGTGCCAGCAGCGGTCAGGGGTACACTGAAGCTTTCTTT.

The V and J genes are TRBV7-2 and TRBJ1-3, with 7 bases fitting TRBD1. Germline CDR1 reads SGHTA; CDR2 reads FQGNSA. The CDR3 consists of 17 residues. V shed 4 bases, J shed 4 bases, and the junction held 13 bases outside the gene matches. CDR3 nucleotides: TGTGCCAGCAGCTCCATAGCACGGACAGGAGCGGGAAACACCATATATTTT. This codes for CASSSIARTGAGNTIYF.

This clone has a handful of counts. This chain joins TRBV29-1 and TRBJ1-2; no definite D call. The germline gives CDR1 SQVTM, CDR2 ANQGSEA. V shed 0 bases and J shed 0 bases, with 11 bases lying between them. This CDR3 is built from 15 residues. The DNA of the CDR3 is TGCAGCGTTGAAGATCCGAGGAGTTCTAACTATGGCTACACCTTC. Amino acid sequence: CSVEDPRSSNYGYTF. Variable domain in full (rest from reference TRBV29-1 and TRBJ1-2): SAVISQKPSRDICQRGTSLTIQCQVDSQVTMMFWYRQQPGQSLTLIATANQGSEATYESGFVIDKFPISRPNLTFSTLTVSNMSPEDSSIYLCSVEDPRSSNYGYTFGSGTRLTVV.

J is TRBJ2-1 and V is TRBV29-1; TRBD2 matches 10 bases. Unmatched junction bases numbered 9, after V lost 1 base and J lost 6 bases. The CDR3 length is 16 residues. CDR1 is SQVTM, CDR2 ANQGSEA, per germline. The CDR3, as DNA: TGCAGCGTTGAAGGGGCTAGCGGGAGATGGTTCAATGAGCAGTTCTTC. Residues: CSVEGASGRWFNEQFF.

The chain recombines TRBV4-2 with TRBJ2-7; D may be TRBD1 (5 bases). Trimming took 1 base from V and 2 from J, leaving 9 bases between them. The CDR3 covers 14 residues. Germline CDR1 and CDR2: LGHNA and YNFKEQ. The CDR3, as DNA: TGTGCCAGCAGCCAAGGTAGGGGTCCCTACGAGCAGTACTTC. Translation: CASSQGRGPYEQYF.

The CDR3 nucleotides read TGTGCCTGGAGTGAGAAGGGGAATCAGCCCCAGCATTTT. This codes for CAWSEKGNQPQHF. This chain links TRBV30 with TRBJ1-5; possibly TRBD1 for D (5 bases). Trimming removed 1 base at V and 4 bases at J, with 8 bases between. This CDR3 has 13 residues. From germline, CDR1 is GTSNPN and CDR2 SVGIG (reference sequence).

This chain connects TRBV7-9 to TRBJ2-1, with a possible D match to TRBD2 (6 bases). The CDR3 runs to 15 residues. Trimming left V 6 bases short and J 7 bases short, with 19 bases between. Germline V CDR1 and CDR2: SEHNR, FQNEAQ (reference sequence). CDR3 region: CASREGPSRGNEQFF. The CDR3, as DNA: TGTGCCAGCAGGGAGGGCCCAAGTCGGGGGAATGAGCAGTTCTTC. Based on the CDR3 plus reference TRBV7-9 and TRBJ2-1, the full variable domain is DTGVSQNPRHKITKRGQNVTFRCDPISEHNRLYWYRQTLGQGPEFLTYFQNEAQLEKSRLLSDRFSAERPKGSFSTLEIQRTEQGDSAMYLCASREGPSRGNEQFFGPGTRLTVL.

This clone came up a few times. The CDR3 spells CASSLHYFSRGEGGNQPQHF. In DNA, the CDR3 is TGTGCCAGCAGTTTACATTATTTCAGCCGCGGGGAGGGGGGCAATCAGCCCCAGCATTTT. The chain recombines TRBV28 with TRBJ1-5, with D possibly TRBD1 on 6 matching bases. Deletions cut 2 bases from V and 2 bases from J, with 25 bases between. CDR1 and CDR2 (germline): MDHEN, SYDVKM. CDR3 length: 20 residues.

The chain has TRBV2 and TRBJ1-6; 8 bases fit TRBD1. This CDR3 spans 14 amino acids. Trimming cost V 5 bases and J 7 bases; bases outside gene matches: 4. Germline CDR1 reads SNHLY; CDR2 reads FYNNEI. DNA for the CDR3: TGTGCCAGCAGTCGCGACAGGGGAAATTCACCCCTCCACTTT. It specifies CASSRDRGNSPLHF.

Notes on this clone: One junction end does not reproduce the germline sequence, and a read error may be involved. The V gene is TRBV10-3, the J gene TRBJ2-6; D perhaps matches TRBD1 (5 bases). Germline values: CDR1 ENHRY, CDR2 SYGVKD. The CDR3 consists of 13 residues. For the CDR3, the DNA is TGTGCCATCAGTGAGGGTGGGGCCAACGGCCTGACTTTC. Amino acid sequence: CAISEGGANGLTF.

The J gene is TRBJ1-5, the V gene TRBV5-8, with TRBD1 matching 10 bases. This CDR3 is 15 amino acids long. Germline V gives CDR1 SGHTS, CDR2 YDEGEE. The V gene end was trimmed by 0 bases and the J gene end by 6 bases; junction bases not matched to a gene: 3. CDR3 nucleotides: TGTGCCAGCAGCTTGGGACAGGGGGCTTTTCAGCCCCAGCATTTT. Its protein is CASSLGQGAFQPQHF. The variable domain in full, with the rest retrieved from reference TRBV5-8 and TRBJ1-5, is EAGVTQSPTHLIKTRGQQATLRCSPISGHTSVYWYQQALGLGLQFLLWYDEGEERNRGNFPPRFSGRQFPNYSSELNVNALELEDSALYLCASSLGQGAFQPQHFGDGTRLSIL.

J is TRBJ2-1 and V is TRBV30, with D possibly TRBD1 on 7 matching bases. Germline values: CDR1 GTSNPN, CDR2 SVGIG (reference sequence). The CDR3 has 17 residues. Trimming stripped 1 base from V and 3 bases from J, with 19 bases between. Written as DNA, the CDR3 is TGTGCCTGGAGTGCTTATTTACAGGGGAGGAACTACAATGAGCAGTTCTTC. Protein product: CAWSAYLQGRNYNEQFF. The complete variable domain, with remaining parts taken from reference TRBV30 and TRBJ2-1, reads SQTIHQWPATLVQPVGSPLSLECTVEGTSNPNLYWYRQAAGRGLQLLFYSVGIGQISSEVPQNLSASRPQDRQFILSSKKLLLSDSGFYLCAWSAYLQGRNYNEQFFGPGTRLTVL.

This chain connects TRBV30 to TRBJ1-1; 7 bases are shared with TRBD1. The CDR3 covers 14 residues. The trim removed 4 bases at V and 1 base at J, leaving 6 bases unmatched. CDR1 and CDR2 (germline): GTSNPN, SVGIG (reference sequence). Here the CDR3 reads CAWILGGGNTEAFF. The CDR3 DNA follows: TGTGCCTGGATTTTAGGGGGCGGGAACACTGAAGCTTTCTTT.

The chain couples TRBV7-9 to TRBJ2-1, with D maybe TRBD2 (6 bases). This CDR3 comprises 11 residues. The germline CDR1 and CDR2 sequences are SEHNR and FQNEAQ (reference sequence). CDR3 bases: TGTGTGTCCCGCGGGGCCAATGAGCAGTTCTTC. Its translation is CVSRGANEQFF.

The chain recombines TRBV28 with TRBJ1-4; 7 bases fit TRBD1. The V gene end was trimmed by 2 bases and the J gene end by 8 bases; junction bases not matched to a gene: 17. Germline V lookup: CDR1 MDHEN, CDR2 SYDVKM. The CDR3 length is 18 residues. Here the CDR3 DNA reads TGTGCCAGCAGTTTACGGGACAGAAACTTTAGGCTTGGAGAAAAACTGTTTTTT. Protein: CASSLRDRNFRLGEKLFF.